This TCR beta chain was obtained from a study of OX40 agonist ivuxolimab in advanced cancers. Libraries were prepared by immunoSEQ multiplex PCR; TCRdb keeps only in-frame clonotypes and omits some of them. This repertoire shows about 90,000 clones, over 80% found once; its top ten account for over 7%. The CDR3 sequence is 14 residues long. The germline V gene has CDR1 LGHNT and CDR2 FRNRAP. The germline V and J ends were trimmed by 4 bases and 2 bases, with 12 bases remaining between them. The sequence derives from an adult with an advanced solid tumor such as melanoma, head and neck, liver or kidney cancer. The chain combines TRBV12-5 with TRBJ2-7; no firm D call. Material: CD4+ or CD8+ T cells sorted from blood, obtained in a trial of the OX40 agonist ivuxolimab. CDR3 nucleotides: TGTGCTAGTGGTTCGCCCTCTCGGACCTACGAGCAGTACTTC. This gives the protein CASGSPSRTYEQYF.